This T cell receptor beta chain comes out of a study of T cell responses to AZD1222 COVID-19 vaccine (dated by TCRdb to about 2021). For context, the study as a whole: AZD1222 recipients given second doses at about 4 weeks or at about 12 weeks were pooled, since spike-specific TCR depth and breadth were not found to differ between the two schedules. A total of roughly 240 trial participants underwent TCR sequencing, of whom nearly 210 received two doses of AZD1222 and about 25 received two doses of the MenACWY control vaccine. Enrollment into the trials was organized by age into subgroups of 18-55, 56-69 and 70-plus years, and those subgroups contained around 150, 28 and 57 TCR-sequenced participants, respectively. Points the paper makes about the study in general: Participants were mostly white British, with more females than males. The authors suggested clonal diversity may have been underestimated. Because no day 14 peak-response samples were available, repertoires were characterized only after the peak T cell response. Nearly half of unique spike-specific TCRs reportedly recognized epitopes outside regions mutated in the B.1.351 and B.1.1.7 variants. The 56-69-year group was small, and its depth increase did not reach significance, likely because of low power. A significant rise in spike-specific TCR breadth and depth was observed after two AZD1222 doses relative to day 0 and relative to MenACWY recipients. CD4 TCRs associated with the vaccine covered the entire spike protein, and the dominant responses were in regions 160-218 and 743-854. Conclusions about previously exposed vaccinees are limited because only six or seven AZD1222 recipients were SARS-CoV-2 seropositive at baseline.

The CDR3 regions of human TCRbeta chains were analyzed by immunosequencing. The authors processed their data as follows. TCRs in the repertoires were compared against a reference library of SARS-CoV-2-specific TCRs that had been generated with the MIRA antigen-specificity platform. Breadth was defined as the fraction of unique TCRs that were SARS-CoV-2-associated. Depth was defined as the fraction of total T cells that were SARS-CoV-2-associated. Using the MIRA data, each spike-specific TCR was mapped to the spike region that the TCR reacts to and placed in a CD4 or CD8 class. Log10-transformed breadth and depth values were compared by one-way ANOVA with Sidak's multiple comparisons tests. Drawn from immuneACCESS, this table holds only the in-frame rearrangements with V and J called that TCRdb kept. Clones are partly lost; checked studies trace under half to an unresolved V gene and leave the rest unexplained. V, J and clone size derive from that table, while D and trimming were established from the DNA sequence. For this sample there are 150,000 or so clones; roughly nine tenths appear just once. Over 1.1% of the sample is in the top ten clones.

V loses 6 bases at its end and J loses 2 bases; junction bases beyond the gene matches: 9. The germline V gene encodes CDR1 PRHDT and CDR2 FYEKMQ (reference sequence). From the cysteine through the phenylalanine, the CDR3 covers 15 amino acids. The retained sequence is limited to the CDR3, 45 bases, with the frame set at the first base. The time point label of this sample denotes: baseline before first vaccination. Vaccinee samples were obtained from the UK trials COV001 and COV002, which included a single-blind randomized controlled phase 2/3 trial of AZD1222 (ChAdOx1 nCoV-19) in healthy adults. Trial participant PBMC samples were collected at day 0 and day 28 after the second dose for TCRbeta chain sequencing. With regard to this clone: Which antigen it targets is not known. Base-call qualities are not available, and no considerably larger clone is one nucleotide away.

Sample: peripheral blood, taken on day 0 of AZD1222 vaccination. This receptor was identified in an adult in good health. The sequence links TRBV13 to TRBJ2-7, with 8 bases in between that match TRBD1. The DNA reads TGTGCCAGCAGTTTGCCGGGACAGGCTACCTACGAGCAGTACTTC. It encodes CASSLPGQATYEQYF.